Listed below are T cell receptor beta chains from one sample, sequenced in a study of blood T cell repertoires in COVID-19. The table came from immunoSEQ multiplex PCR; TCRdb's copy has only in-frame clones and leaves some out. Of 120,000 or so clones listed, approximately 87% are singletons. What was sequenced was peripheral blood. The receptors shown here come from a woman between 65 and 79 years old with acute or convalescent COVID-19. Both conserved end residues are part of each CDR3. Fields, in order: V gene, clone size, J gene, D gene, CDR3 DNA, CDR3 protein. A D gene is named only where the DNA matches it firmly. Part of the rows lack a size; the others show once, few, many or a class for expanded clones.

v_call: TRBV7-3
clone_size: -
j_call: TRBJ2-6
d_call: -
cdr3_nt: TGTGCCAGCAGCCAGGGGGAGGACTCCGGGGTCCTGACTTTC
cdr3_aa: CASSQGEDSGVLTF

v_call: TRBV7-3
clone_size: -
j_call: TRBJ2-1
d_call: TRBD2
cdr3_nt: TGTGCCAGCAGCTTACAAAGCGGGGGGGCCAAAAATGAGCAGTTCTTC
cdr3_aa: CASSLQSGGAKNEQFF

v_call: TRBV28
clone_size: -
j_call: TRBJ2-7
d_call: -
cdr3_nt: TGTGCCAGCAGTTATTATCGGGTTCCTGAGCAGTACTTC
cdr3_aa: CASSYYRVPEQYF

v_call: TRBV7-2
clone_size: -
j_call: TRBJ1-6
d_call: -
cdr3_nt: TGTGCCAGCAGCCCGGGGGGGTCACCCCTCCACTTT
cdr3_aa: CASSPGGSPLHF

v_call: TRBV7-6
clone_size: once
j_call: TRBJ1-2
d_call: -
cdr3_nt: TGTGCCAGCAGTCCACCGGACAGCTCGACTAACTATGGCTACACCTTC
cdr3_aa: CASSPPDSSTNYGYTF

v_call: TRBV4-2
clone_size: -
j_call: TRBJ2-7
d_call: TRBD2
cdr3_nt: TGTGCCAGCAGCCAAGCCGGGGGGGCCTACGAGCAGTACTTC
cdr3_aa: CASSQAGGAYEQYF

v_call: TRBV28
clone_size: -
j_call: TRBJ2-5
d_call: -
cdr3_nt: TGTGCCAGCAGTTATGGCGGGGGCACGTACCAAGAGACCCAGTACTTC
cdr3_aa: CASSYGGGTYQETQYF

v_call: TRBV4-2
clone_size: -
j_call: TRBJ1-3
d_call: TRBD1
cdr3_nt: TGTGCCAGCAGCCGCCGACAAGGGGGCGCCGGAAACACCATATATTTT
cdr3_aa: CASSRRQGGAGNTIYF

v_call: TRBV10-1
clone_size: -
j_call: TRBJ1-1
d_call: TRBD1
cdr3_nt: TGCGCCAGCAGACCCGGGACAGGGGGCTTTGGCACTGAAGCTTTCTTT
cdr3_aa: CASRPGTGGFGTEAFF

v_call: TRBV5-4
clone_size: -
j_call: TRBJ1-2
d_call: TRBD1
cdr3_nt: TGTGCCAGCAGCCTGACCCGGACAGGGGGATCTAGTTATGGCTACACCTTC
cdr3_aa: CASSLTRTGGSSYGYTF

v_call: TRBV3-1/TRBV3-2
clone_size: few
j_call: TRBJ2-1
d_call: TRBD1
cdr3_nt: TGTGCCAGCAGCCAAGATGTGGGACAGGGACTAAATGAGCAGTTCTTC
cdr3_aa: CASSQDVGQGLNEQFF

v_call: TRBV19
clone_size: -
j_call: TRBJ2-2
d_call: TRBD2
cdr3_nt: TGTGCCAGTAGTGGGACTAGCGTAATAGCCGGGGAGCTGTTTTTT
cdr3_aa: CASSGTSVIAGELFF

v_call: TRBV4-1
clone_size: -
j_call: TRBJ2-7
d_call: TRBD1
cdr3_nt: TGCGCCAGCAGCCAATCGAGGGGGACAGGGAACTACGAGCAGTACTTC
cdr3_aa: CASSQSRGTGNYEQYF

v_call: TRBV5-1
clone_size: -
j_call: TRBJ2-1
d_call: TRBD2
cdr3_nt: TGCGCCAGCAGCTTGGTTCCTAGCGGGGGGGGCAATGAGCAGTTCTTC
cdr3_aa: CASSLVPSGGGNEQFF

v_call: TRBV12-3/TRBV12-4
clone_size: -
j_call: TRBJ1-1
d_call: -
cdr3_nt: TGTGCCAGCAGTCCCAGTTGGGGGGCTGAAGCTTTCTTT
cdr3_aa: CASSPSWGAEAFF

v_call: TRBV30
clone_size: -
j_call: TRBJ1-2
d_call: -
cdr3_nt: TGTGCCTGGAGTCCATGGAGGGGAAGGTATGGCTACACCTTC
cdr3_aa: CAWSPWRGRYGYTF

v_call: TRBV23-1
clone_size: -
j_call: TRBJ1-5
d_call: -
cdr3_nt: TGCGCCAGCACCTCGGGACATCATAGCAATCAGCCCCAGCATTTT
cdr3_aa: CASTSGHHSNQPQHF

v_call: TRBV7-2
clone_size: -
j_call: TRBJ1-1
d_call: -
cdr3_nt: TGTGCCAGCTTACGTTACAGGGACGCTGAAGCTTTCTTT
cdr3_aa: CASLRYRDAEAFF

v_call: TRBV2
clone_size: -
j_call: TRBJ1-2
d_call: -
cdr3_nt: TGTGCCACAGGGCCCCCAGGGGTTCAAGGCTACACCTTC
cdr3_aa: CATGPPGVQGYTF

v_call: TRBV18
clone_size: -
j_call: TRBJ2-7
d_call: TRBD2
cdr3_nt: TGTGCCAGCTCACCGGGAGGGTACGAGCAGTACTTC
cdr3_aa: CASSPGGYEQYF

v_call: TRBV6-5
clone_size: -
j_call: TRBJ1-5
d_call: -
cdr3_nt: TGTGCCAGCAGCCACGACAGGAACAATCAGCCCCAGCATTTT
cdr3_aa: CASSHDRNNQPQHF

v_call: TRBV27
clone_size: -
j_call: TRBJ1-5
d_call: TRBD1
cdr3_nt: TGTGCCAGCAACCCCGGGACAGAGAGCAATCAGCCCCAGCATTTT
cdr3_aa: CASNPGTESNQPQHF

v_call: TRBV3-1/TRBV3-2
clone_size: -
j_call: TRBJ2-2
d_call: TRBD2
cdr3_nt: TGTGCCAGCAGCCAACCGGGAGGCGTCGGGGAGCTGTTTTTT
cdr3_aa: CASSQPGGVGELFF

v_call: TRBV5-1
clone_size: few
j_call: TRBJ1-3
d_call: -
cdr3_nt: TGCGCCAGCAGCTTAAGGGGGTTAGGAAACACCATATATTTT
cdr3_aa: CASSLRGLGNTIYF

v_call: TRBV7-9
clone_size: -
j_call: TRBJ1-1
d_call: TRBD1
cdr3_nt: TGTGCCGGACGACAGGGGGCTTCTGGGAACACTGAAGCTTTCTTT
cdr3_aa: CAGRQGASGNTEAFF

v_call: TRBV7-9
clone_size: few
j_call: TRBJ2-6
d_call: TRBD1
cdr3_nt: TGTGCCAGCAGCGATCCGGAAGGACAGGGAGGCTCTGGGGCCAACGTCCTGACTTTC
cdr3_aa: CASSDPEGQGGSGANVLTF

v_call: TRBV10-3
clone_size: -
j_call: TRBJ2-5
d_call: -
cdr3_nt: TGTGCCATCAGTGGTAGCAGCCCTCGGAAGGAGACCCAGTACTTC
cdr3_aa: CAISGSSPRKETQYF

v_call: TRBV7-5
clone_size: once
j_call: TRBJ2-7
d_call: -
cdr3_nt: TGTGTCAGAAGAAACCGGAGGACAGGAGGATTCCCCTACGAGCAGTACTTC
cdr3_aa: CVRRNRRTGGFPYEQYF

v_call: TRBV7-2
clone_size: once
j_call: TRBJ1-1
d_call: -
cdr3_nt: TGTGCCAGCAGCTTGTACCCCAGGGCTACTGAAGCTTTCTTT
cdr3_aa: CASSLYPRATEAFF

v_call: TRBV28
clone_size: -
j_call: TRBJ2-7
d_call: -
cdr3_nt: TGTGCCAGCAAAGTTTGGACTCCCTCGGTCTACGAGCAGTACTTC
cdr3_aa: CASKVWTPSVYEQYF

v_call: TRBV5-1
clone_size: -
j_call: TRBJ1-1
d_call: -
cdr3_nt: TGCGCCAGCAGCTTGCTTCGGGGTGCGACTGAAGCTTTCTTT
cdr3_aa: CASSLLRGATEAFF

v_call: TRBV27
clone_size: -
j_call: TRBJ2-5
d_call: -
cdr3_nt: TGTGCCAGCAGTTTATTGGGAGAGACGGAGACCCAGTACTTC
cdr3_aa: CASSLLGETETQYF

v_call: TRBV5-4
clone_size: -
j_call: TRBJ1-2
d_call: TRBD1
cdr3_nt: TGTGCCAGCAGCTTGTGGGACAGAACGGAAGGCTACACCTTC
cdr3_aa: CASSLWDRTEGYTF

v_call: TRBV6-2/TRBV6-3
clone_size: -
j_call: TRBJ1-5
d_call: TRBD1
cdr3_nt: TGTGCCAGCAGTTACCAGCCGGGACAGGGGATAGGCAATCAGCCCCAGCATTTT
cdr3_aa: CASSYQPGQGIGNQPQHF

v_call: TRBV7-2
clone_size: -
j_call: TRBJ1-2
d_call: TRBD1
cdr3_nt: TGTGCCAGCAGCTACCGGGACAGCTATGGCTACACCTTC
cdr3_aa: CASSYRDSYGYTF

v_call: TRBV3-1/TRBV3-2
clone_size: -
j_call: TRBJ2-7
d_call: TRBD1
cdr3_nt: TGTGCCAGCAGCCAAGCGGACAGGGCCAACGAGCAGTACTTC
cdr3_aa: CASSQADRANEQYF

v_call: TRBV28
clone_size: -
j_call: TRBJ1-6
d_call: TRBD1
cdr3_nt: TGTGCCAGCAGTTCCCGGACAGGGGATAATTCACCCCTCCACTTT
cdr3_aa: CASSSRTGDNSPLHF

v_call: TRBV18
clone_size: once
j_call: TRBJ1-1
d_call: -
cdr3_nt: TGTGCCAGCTCCCAATCGGTGAACACTGAAGCTTTCTTT
cdr3_aa: CASSQSVNTEAFF

v_call: TRBV3-1/TRBV3-2
clone_size: -
j_call: TRBJ1-4
d_call: -
cdr3_nt: TGTGCCAGCAGCCCCATGGCGGACAGCCAAAAACTGTTTTTT
cdr3_aa: CASSPMADSQKLFF

v_call: TRBV7-3
clone_size: once
j_call: TRBJ2-5
d_call: -
cdr3_nt: TGTGCCAGCAGCTTAATCGGGGATGAGGAGACCCAGTACTTC
cdr3_aa: CASSLIGDEETQYF

v_call: TRBV2
clone_size: -
j_call: TRBJ1-2
d_call: -
cdr3_nt: TGTGCCAGCACCAACTCGACAATCCGGGGTTATGGCTACACCTTC
cdr3_aa: CASTNSTIRGYGYTF

v_call: TRBV29-1
clone_size: few
j_call: TRBJ1-2
d_call: TRBD1
cdr3_nt: TGCAGCGTTGAAGGTCAGGGGGCGGACTTAGCTAACTATGGCTACACCTTC
cdr3_aa: CSVEGQGADLANYGYTF

v_call: TRBV7-2
clone_size: -
j_call: TRBJ1-2
d_call: -
cdr3_nt: TGTGCCAGCAGCACGATGGCGGGGCCAGCTAACTATGGCTACACCTTC
cdr3_aa: CASSTMAGPANYGYTF

v_call: TRBV21-1
clone_size: once
j_call: TRBJ2-6
d_call: -
cdr3_nt: TGTGCCAGCAGCACGGTCGGACACTTCTCCTCTGGGGCCAACGTCCTGACTTTC
cdr3_aa: CASSTVGHFSSGANVLTF